The rows below give T cell receptor beta chains drawn from one sample of a study of Tregs in tolerant kidney transplant recipients. Profiled with immunoSEQ multiplex PCR; TCRdb holds only in-frame clones, not every one. Among tens of thousands of clones, roughly 84% were seen once, and the ten largest hold about 4%. The sequenced sample was CD4+ T cells from blood. These receptors all stem from a human donor in good health. Both conserved end residues are part of each CDR3. Fields, in order: D gene, J gene, clone size, V gene, CDR3 protein, CDR3 DNA. The D gene is left open where the match is weak. Size is stated for part of the rows, as once, few or many counts, or as a class when the clone is expanded.

.	TRBJ2-5	.	TRBV6-4	CARTSWGTQYF	TGTGCCAGAACCTCATGGGGGACCCAGTACTTC
.	TRBJ1-1	once	TRBV7-3	CASSVGHRDTEAFF	TGTGCCAGCAGCGTCGGCCACCGCGACACTGAAGCTTTCTTT
.	TRBJ1-5	once	TRBV15	CATSPPSDGYSNQPQHF	TGTGCCACCAGCCCCCCTTCAGACGGGTATAGCAATCAGCCCCAGCATTTT
TRBD1	TRBJ2-2	.	TRBV27	CASISRDRGGRELFF	TGTGCCAGCATTTCCCGGGACAGGGGAGGTAGGGAGCTGTTTTTT
.	TRBJ2-3	.	TRBV30	CAWRGSFSTDTQYF	TGTGCCTGGAGGGGGTCCTTTAGCACAGATACGCAGTATTTT
.	TRBJ2-1	few	TRBV9	CASSVLGAVDYNEQFF	TGTGCCAGCAGCGTATTAGGGGCTGTCGACTACAATGAGCAGTTCTTC
.	TRBJ2-6	.	TRBV2	CASSEWTVMAGANVLTF	TGTGCCAGCAGTGAATGGACAGTGATGGCTGGGGCCAACGTCCTGACTTTC
.	TRBJ1-3	.	TRBV5-1	CASSLGDSGNTIYF	TGCGCCAGCAGCTTGGGAGACTCTGGAAACACCATATATTTT
TRBD2	TRBJ2-7	.	TRBV6-5	CASRHGTSGNYEQYF	TGTGCCAGCAGACACGGGACTAGCGGGAACTACGAGCAGTACTTC
.	TRBJ2-7	.	TRBV7-6	CASSDSGLQYEQYF	TGTGCCAGCAGCGACTCGGGACTCCAATACGAGCAGTACTTC
.	TRBJ1-4	.	TRBV18	CASSPGGNEKLFF	TGTGCCAGCTCACCAGGGGGGAATGAAAAACTGTTTTTT
.	TRBJ1-4	.	TRBV2	CASAGRGNEKLFF	TGTGCATCTGCTGGCAGGGGAAATGAAAAACTGTTTTTT
.	TRBJ1-1	.	TRBV6-5	CASSYGWSSVNTEAFF	TGTGCCAGCAGTTACGGGTGGAGTAGCGTGAACACTGAAGCTTTCTTT
.	TRBJ2-1	.	TRBV6-6	CASTPGHVEQFF	TGTGCCAGCACCCCCGGGCACGTTGAGCAGTTCTTC
.	TRBJ2-7	.	TRBV6-5	CASSYEVGWYEQYF	TGTGCCAGCAGTTACGAGGTAGGGTGGTACGAGCAGTACTTC
.	TRBJ2-1	.	TRBV2	CASSVGGDEQFF	TGTGCCAGCAGTGTGGGAGGTGATGAGCAGTTCTTC
TRBD1	TRBJ1-2	once	TRBV6-5	CASSRQGGDGYTF	TGTGCCAGCAGTCGACAGGGGGGGGATGGCTACACCTTC
.	TRBJ1-1	.	TRBV19	CASRMDTSEAFF	TGTGCCAGTAGAATGGACACTTCTGAAGCTTTCTTT